The 18 T cell receptor beta chains reported below all come from one sample, sequenced in a study of blood T cell repertoires in COVID-19. Profiling relied on immunoSEQ multiplex PCR, and the TCRdb table lists in-frame clones only, not all of them. The sample holds about 220,000 clones, roughly 85% seen once. Source material: peripheral blood. These receptors came from a woman in her 70s with COVID-19, enrolled during active disease.

The rearrangement uses TRBV7-2 and TRBJ2-2; TRBD2 might be the D (6 bases). The CDR3 length is 16 residues. CDR1 is SGHTA and CDR2 is FQGNSA in the germline V gene. V lost 0 bases to trimming and J lost 0 bases, with 8 bases between them. CDR3 bases: TGTGCCAGCAGCTTAGCGGGAGGCTCGAACACCGGGGAGCTGTTTTTT. Its translation is CASSLAGGSNTGELFF.

This chain links TRBV6-5 with TRBJ1-4; D ambiguous. V lost 8 bases and J lost 8, with 18 bases in between. The CDR3 runs to 14 residues. Per the germline V gene, CDR1 is MNHEY and CDR2 is SVGAGI. CDR3 residues: CASCPAGGYEKLFF. CDR3 DNA sequence: TGTGCCAGCTGCCCCGCGGGAGGATACGAAAAACTGTTTTTT.

This chain links TRBV9 with TRBJ1-5; no definite D call. The germline V gene has CDR1 SGDLS and CDR2 YYNGEE. The V and J ends lost 4 bases and 5 bases respectively, with 16 bases between them. The CDR3 is 15 amino acids. The CDR3 DNA reads TGTGCCAGCAGCTTGAGACCGGGTGGCGATCAGCCCCAGCATTTT. It yields the protein CASSLRPGGDQPQHF.

The rearrangement joins TRBV6-2 or TRBV6-3 to TRBJ2-3, with 7 bases aligning to TRBD2. Germline-derived CDR1 and CDR2 are MNHEY and SVGEGT. V shed 6 bases and J 2 bases; nucleotides not matched to a gene: 14. The CDR3 has 17 amino acids. CDR3 DNA sequence: TGTGCCAGCAGCACCCCCCGGGGCGGGAGAGCCACAGATACGCAGTATTTT. As protein: CASSTPRGGRATDTQYF.

The V and J genes are TRBV25-1 and TRBJ1-1; 7 nucleotides match TRBD1. This CDR3 region has 14 residues. Germline CDR1 is MGHDK and CDR2 is SYGVNS. The V gene end was trimmed by 4 bases and the J gene end by 1 base; junction bases not matched to a gene: 3. CDR3 amino acids: CASSGAGGNTEAFF. The CDR3 DNA is TGTGCCAGCAGTGGGGCAGGGGGGAACACTGAAGCTTTCTTT. Variable domain in full (rest from reference TRBV25-1 and TRBJ1-1): EADIYQTPRYLVIGTGKKITLECSQTMGHDKMYWYQQDPGMELHLIHYSYGVNSTEKGDLSSESTVSRIRTEHFPLTLESARPSHTSQYLCASSGAGGNTEAFFGQGTRLTVV.

The chain links TRBV19 to TRBJ1-5; D remains ambiguous. Germline-derived CDR1 and CDR2 are LNHDA and SQIVND (reference sequence). The V gene lost 5 bases and the J gene lost 5 bases, with 13 bases spanning the gap. The CDR3 extends over 14 amino acids. Here the CDR3 reads CASSPVGGHQPQHF. The CDR3 nucleotides are TGTGCCAGTAGTCCCGTTGGAGGACATCAGCCCCAGCATTTT.

V usage is TRBV3-1 (or the pseudogene TRBV3-2) and J usage is TRBJ2-4; 7 bases agree with TRBD1. The germline V gene has CDR1 LGHDT and CDR2 YNNKEL (reference sequence). V was clipped by 1 base and J by 13 bases; unmatched bases: 7. CDR3 length: 13 residues. The CDR3 here is CASSQGTGALQYF. CDR3 in DNA: TGTGCCAGCAGCCAAGGTACAGGGGCGCTACAGTACTTC.

V gene TRBV7-6 combines with J gene TRBJ2-7, with D possibly being TRBD1 (6 bases). CDR1 and CDR2 (germline): SGHVS, FNYEAQ. V lost 5 bases and J lost 2, with 10 bases in between. The CDR3 has 13 amino acids. The CDR3 coding sequence is TGTGCCAGCAGCGCACAGGGAACCTACGAGCAGTACTTC. Residues: CASSAQGTYEQYF.

In its sample, this clone was seen a few times. The V and J genes are TRBV3-1 (or the pseudogene TRBV3-2) and TRBJ2-2; TRBD2 is a possible D gene (6 bases). This CDR3 contains 19 residues. Trimming stripped 4 bases from V and 1 base from J, with 22 bases between. Germline assignment: CDR1 LGHDT and CDR2 YNNKEL (reference sequence). CDR3 protein: CASSRPRGRAQGNTGELFF. The CDR3, as DNA: TGTGCCAGCAGCCGCCCACGGGGGAGAGCCCAAGGGAACACCGGGGAGCTGTTTTTT.

The rearrangement links TRBV5-4 to TRBJ1-4; TRBD1 matches 7 bases. Losses at the gene ends were 6 bases for V and 3 bases for J; bases not matched to a gene: 5. Germline-derived CDR1 and CDR2 are SGHNT and YYREEE (reference sequence). The CDR3 is 14 residues long. The CDR3 DNA reads as TGTGCCAGCACCGGAGACAGGGCTAATGAAAAACTGTTTTTT. It yields the protein CASTGDRANEKLFF.

The rearrangement joins TRBV6-5 to TRBJ1-6; no reliable D call. The CDR3 length is 14 residues. The V end lost 3 bases, the J end lost 7 bases, and 10 bases lay between the germline ends. Germline CDR1 MNHEY, CDR2 SVGAGI. In nucleotides, the CDR3 is TGTGCCAGCAGTTATTCGAGCGGGAATTCACCCCTCCACTTT. Amino acid sequence: CASSYSSGNSPLHF.

This chain links TRBV11-2 with TRBJ2-2, with 14 nucleotides matching TRBD2. The CDR3 spans 15 residues. Trimming took 5 bases from V and 6 from J; bases not matched to a gene: 2. Germline loops: CDR1 SGHAT, CDR2 FQNNGV. The CDR3 nucleotides read TGTGCCAGCAGCGGGGGACTAGCGGGAGCCGGGGAGCTGTTTTTT. It specifies CASSGGLAGAGELFF.

V gene TRBV9 combines with J gene TRBJ2-5, with 7 bases that match TRBD1. CDR1 and CDR2 (germline): SGDLS, YYNGEE. The CDR3 covers 16 residues. With V trimmed by 0 bases and J by 5 bases, 10 bases remained unmatched. The chain's CDR3 is CASSVGNRDSWETQYF. CDR3 DNA sequence: TGTGCCAGCAGCGTAGGTAACAGGGACAGTTGGGAGACCCAGTACTTC.

V gene TRBV18 combines with J gene TRBJ2-7, with a possible D match to TRBD2 (5 bases). Germline CDR1 and CDR2: KGHSH and LQKENI. Trimming left V 3 bases short and J 5 bases short, with 11 bases between. CDR3 length equals 13 residues. The CDR3: CASSPGERHEQYF. The CDR3 nucleotides read TGTGCCAGCTCACCTGGGGAGAGACACGAGCAGTACTTC.

The rearrangement uses TRBV12-3 or TRBV12-4 and TRBJ1-1; no clear D gene. V gave up 5 bases and J gave up 8 bases, with 15 bases separating them. CDR3 length: 13 amino acids. The CDR3 DNA reads TGTGCCAGCAGTCTCCATAACACAGTAGAAGCTTTCTTT. It encodes CASSLHNTVEAFF.

This chain joins TRBV29-1 and TRBJ2-1; 8 bases are a match to TRBD2. J was trimmed by 5 bases and V by 5 bases; bases with no gene match: 8. The CDR3 contains 14 residues. CDR1 SQVTM and CDR2 ANQGSEA come from the germline V gene. The CDR3 spells CSVQSGTSDNEQFF. The DNA of the CDR3 is TGCAGCGTTCAGTCCGGGACTAGTGACAATGAGCAGTTCTTC.

The chain links TRBV11-2 to TRBJ1-4; no clear D gene. This CDR3 is built from 14 residues. Between the trimmed V and J ends, which lost 2 bases and 4 bases, there was a span of 8 bases. Germline V gives CDR1 SGHAT, CDR2 FQNNGV. CDR3 coding DNA: TGTGCCAGCAGCTTAACCGTCGGTAATGAAAAACTGTTTTTT. As protein: CASSLTVGNEKLFF.

This chain uses TRBV9 with TRBJ2-1, with 11 bases fitting TRBD2. The V and J ends lost 0 bases and 1 base, in that order; junction bases with no gene match: 6. The germline V gene encodes CDR1 SGDLS and CDR2 YYNGEE. This CDR3 region has 18 residues. The CDR3 DNA reads as TGTGCCAGCAGCGTAGGACTAGCGGGATTAACTTCCTACAATGAGCAGTTCTTC. It yields the protein CASSVGLAGLTSYNEQFF.